These 28 T cell receptor beta chains share one sample of origin, sequenced in a study of Graves' ophthalmopathy and Graves' hyperthyroidism. Amplification from RNA transcripts yielded the TCR beta CDR3 regions. First-round RT-PCR with HTBI primers preceded a second-round multiplex PCR. TCRdb analysed the multiplex PCR reads with MiXCR anew, one entry per CDR3 protein. The data show 500,000 to 700,000 distinct CDR3 sequences, roughly 40% seen once. Sequencing was performed on peripheral blood or thyroid tissue (not recorded which). The receptors were sampled from an adult man with Graves' hyperthyroidism.

This clonotype was found many times. The chain combines TRBV5-8 with TRBJ2-2; perhaps TRBD1 as D (6 bases). Germline values: CDR1 SGHTS, CDR2 YDEGEE. This CDR3 is 15 amino acids long. With 3 bases removed from V and 0 bases from J, the gap between germline ends came to 9 bases. The CDR3 spells CASSWTASNTGELFF. The CDR3 DNA reads as TGTGCCAGCAGCTGGACAGCCTCGAACACCGGGGAGCTGTTTTTT.

The rearrangement joins TRBV28 to TRBJ2-5; D is perhaps TRBD1 or TRBD2 (5 bases each). The CDR3 length is 17 residues. Trimming took 1 base from V and 1 from J, leaving 16 bases between them. Germline V gives CDR1 MDHEN, CDR2 SYDVKM. CDR3 sequence (DNA): TGTGCCAGCAGTTTATCCCACGGGACGGCGTTCCAAGAGACCCAGTACTTC. This gives the protein CASSLSHGTAFQETQYF.

The rearrangement links TRBV25-1 to TRBJ1-2; tentative D call: TRBD1 (5 bases). This CDR3 spans 15 amino acids. Germline V gives CDR1 MGHDK, CDR2 SYGVNS. The V and J ends lost 6 bases and 4 bases respectively, with 18 bases between them. This CDR3 reads CASSWEAGTPYGYTF. The DNA of the CDR3 is TGTGCCAGCAGCTGGGAAGCAGGGACCCCCTATGGCTACACCTTC.

The chain joins TRBV20-1 to TRBJ1-1; 7 bases align to TRBD1. CDR3 length equals 13 residues. Germline V gene lookup returns CDR1 DFQATT and CDR2 SNEGSKA (reference sequence). V lost 5 bases and J lost 5; bases outside the gene matches: 8. As DNA, the CDR3 is TGCAGTGCTCGACCAGGCAGGGGGACTGAAGCTTTCTTT. Translation gives CSARPGRGTEAFF.

At least ten counts were recorded for this clonotype. In DNA, the CDR3 is TGCGCCAGCAGTGACAGGGGAGGTAATCAGCCCCAGCATTTT. It translates to CASSDRGGNQPQHF. The gene calls are TRBV10-1 and TRBJ1-5; D perhaps matches TRBD1 (6 bases). The V gene's germline CDR1 is WNHNN and CDR2 SYGVQD (reference sequence). The CDR3 covers 14 residues. V was clipped by 3 bases and J by 4 bases, with 10 bases between them.

This clonotype has a count of ten or more. This chain joins TRBV10-3 and TRBJ1-4, with a tentative D call TRBD1 (5 bases). V was trimmed by 6 bases and J by 8 bases, leaving 13 bases between them. Germline assignment: CDR1 ENHRY and CDR2 SYGVKD. The CDR3 loop spans 13 amino acids. The CDR3 loop reads CAIRGGEGEKLFF. For the CDR3, the DNA is TGTGCCATCAGAGGCGGCGAGGGGGAAAAACTGTTTTTT.

The chain has TRBV29-1 and TRBJ2-7, with TRBD2 matching over 13 bases. Germline CDR1 reads SQVTM; CDR2 reads ANQGSEA. V shed 8 bases and J 1 base; nucleotides not matched to a gene: 5. There are 14 residues in the CDR3. CDR3 coding DNA: TGCAGCAGTGAGGGACTAGCGGGATCCTACGAGCAGTACTTC. Translated: CSSEGLAGSYEQYF.

A few counts support this clonotype. The chain combines TRBV9 with TRBJ2-3, with D hard to call. Germline assignment: CDR1 SGDLS and CDR2 YYNGEE. V was trimmed by 0 bases and J by 1 base, leaving 9 bases between them. The CDR3 has 15 amino acids. CDR3 protein: CASSVEHRRTDTQYF. The CDR3 DNA reads TGTGCCAGCAGCGTAGAACACAGACGCACAGATACGCAGTATTTT.

This CDR3 is CAEGTGGNTEAFF. The CDR3 region has the DNA TGTGCCGAAGGCACAGGGGGGAACACTGAAGCTTTCTTT. The genes are TRBV11-2 and TRBJ1-1, with 8 bases matching TRBD1. CDR3 length: 13 amino acids. With 11 bases clipped from V and 1 base from J, the junction kept 6 bases outside the gene matches. Germline V gene lookup returns CDR1 SGHAT and CDR2 FQNNGV.

The V gene is TRBV29-1, the J gene TRBJ2-1, with D unclear. Germline CDR1 is SQVTM and CDR2 is ANQGSEA. The CDR3 runs 11 residues. V gave up 8 bases and J gave up 3 bases, with 8 bases separating them. The CDR3 spells CSTGDYNEQFF. As DNA, the CDR3 is TGCAGCACGGGCGACTACAATGAGCAGTTCTTC.

V and J are TRBV7-9 and TRBJ1-4; TRBD1 matches at 8 bases. The CDR3 consists of 17 residues. Germline CDR1 reads SEHNR; CDR2 reads FQNEAQ (reference sequence). The V segment lost 5 bases and the J segment 0 bases; nucleotides outside the gene matches: 8. CDR3 residues: CASSTTGGQATNEKLFF. The CDR3 nucleotides read TGTGCCAGCAGCACAACAGGGGGACAGGCAACTAATGAAAAACTGTTTTTT.

Remarks on this clonotype: This may come from a read error, since a much larger clone is one base off. CDR3 protein: CASRTGGSEQFF. In nucleotides, the CDR3 is TGTGCCAGCAGGACGGGAGGATCCGAGCAGTTCTTC. The rearrangement joins TRBV2 to TRBJ2-7; the match to TRBD2 covers 7 bases. The tail of the sequence fits TRBJ2-1 better, so the J call may be wrong. The CDR3 is 12 amino acids. Germline CDR1 and CDR2: SNHLY and FYNNEI.

The chain uses TRBV19 and TRBJ1-2; 11 nucleotides line up with TRBD1. This CDR3 contains 15 residues. Trimming removed 7 bases from V and 4 bases from J; junction bases left unmatched: 8. The germline CDR1 and CDR2 sequences are LNHDA and SQIVND (reference sequence). This chain's CDR3 is CASKGWGQGVYGYTF. The CDR3, as DNA: TGTGCCAGTAAAGGATGGGGACAGGGGGTCTATGGCTACACCTTC. Filled out from reference TRBV19 and TRBJ1-2, the complete variable domain reads DGGITQSPKYLFRKEGQNVTLSCEQNLNHDAMYWYRQDPGQGLRLIYYSQIVNDFQKGDIAEGYSVSREKKESFPLTVTSAQKNPTAFYLCASKGWGQGVYGYTFGSGTRLTVV.

There are many counts of this clonotype. The V and J genes are TRBV10-3 and TRBJ2-3; D is undetermined. V gave up 3 bases and J gave up 0 bases, with 13 bases separating them. Per the germline V gene, CDR1 is ENHRY and CDR2 is SYGVKD. The CDR3 sequence is 16 residues long. The CDR3 sequence: CAISDLPPISTDTQYF. CDR3 nucleotide sequence: TGTGCCATCAGTGACCTACCCCCCATTAGCACAGATACGCAGTATTTT.

As for this clonotype: This clone may be a read error of a much larger clone one base away. The CDR3 spells CASSLFDREGTQYF. The CDR3 nucleotides read TGCGCCAGCAGCTTATTTGACAGAGAAGGGACCCAGTACTTC. The V gene is TRBV5-1, the J gene TRBJ2-5; D perhaps matches TRBD1 (5 bases). Trimming cost V 2 bases and J 7 bases, with 15 bases left between them. The V gene's germline CDR1 is SGHRS and CDR2 YFSETQ. The CDR3 is 14 amino acids.

The chain has TRBV2 and TRBJ2-7; possibly TRBD2 for D (5 bases). Germline V CDR1 and CDR2: SNHLY, FYNNEI. The V end lost 6 bases, the J end lost 4 bases, and 10 bases lay between the germline ends. The CDR3 consists of 12 residues. The DNA of the CDR3 is TGTGCCAGCAGACCCGGGAAATACGAGCAGTACTTC. Its protein is CASRPGKYEQYF.

V usage is TRBV20-1 and J usage is TRBJ2-3, with TRBD1 matching 7 bases. The length of the CDR3 is 14 residues. CDR1 DFQATT and CDR2 SNEGSKA come from the germline V gene (reference sequence). V dropped 2 bases and J dropped 2; count of bases not matched to a gene: 4. CDR3 in amino acids: CSARTGQITDTQYF. In DNA, the CDR3 is TGCAGTGCTAGAACGGGACAGATCACAGATACGCAGTATTTT.

This clonotype has ten or more counts. The chain recombines TRBV20-1 with TRBJ1-1; D may be TRBD1 (6 bases). The germline CDR1 and CDR2 sequences are DFQATT and SNEGSKA (reference sequence). V shed 1 base and J shed 6 bases, with 6 bases lying between them. The CDR3 totals 11 residues. The CDR3: CSARGTAEAFF. In DNA form, the CDR3 reads TGCAGTGCTAGAGGGACAGCTGAAGCTTTCTTT.

This clonotype has a count of ten or more. This chain joins TRBV6-5 and TRBJ1-1, with D possibly being TRBD1 (6 bases). Germline values: CDR1 MNHEY, CDR2 SVGAGI. V dropped 6 bases and J dropped 5 bases, with 16 bases sitting between them. The CDR3 has 14 residues. CDR3 sequence reads: CASRSGGLGTEAFF. CDR3 bases: TGTGCCAGCAGGTCGGGGGGCCTTGGGACTGAAGCTTTCTTT.

This clonotype was observed many times. V gene TRBV7-9 combines with J gene TRBJ1-1; D not resolved. The V end was cut by 0 bases, the J end by 1 base, with 9 bases between. This CDR3 is 15 amino acids long. Germline CDR1 is SEHNR and CDR2 is FQNEAQ (reference sequence). Written as DNA, the CDR3 is TGTGCCAGCAGCTTAGCGGAACACCGGAACACTGAAGCTTTCTTT. Its protein is CASSLAEHRNTEAFF.

V and J are TRBV7-9 and TRBJ2-2; D may be TRBD1 (5 bases). V gave up 1 base and J gave up 0 bases, with 9 bases separating them. CDR1 is SEHNR, CDR2 FQNEAQ, per germline (reference sequence). This CDR3 contains 16 residues. CDR3 amino acids: CASSLEGAPNTGELFF. CDR3 nucleotides: TGTGCCAGCAGCTTAGAAGGGGCCCCGAACACCGGGGAGCTGTTTTTT.

This clonotype was seen many times. V usage is TRBV9 and J usage is TRBJ2-7; D call uncertain. The CDR3 is 15 residues long. V was cut by 4 bases and J by 4 bases, with 18 bases left in between. CDR1 and CDR2 (germline): SGDLS, YYNGEE. The CDR3 protein is CASSLHPGPRYEQYF. For the CDR3, the DNA is TGTGCCAGCAGCCTCCACCCGGGCCCAAGATACGAGCAGTACTTC.

This clonotype has ten or more counts. The chain recombines TRBV24-1 with TRBJ2-2, with D perhaps assigned TRBD1 or TRBD2 (5 bases each). The CDR3 runs 14 residues. V lost 10 bases and J lost 5, with 16 bases in between. CDR1 is KGHDR and CDR2 is SFDVKD in the germline V gene. The CDR3 DNA reads as TGTGCCACGGCCGGGACGGCCTTTACCGGGGAGCTGTTTTTT. This sequence encodes CATAGTAFTGELFF.

The chain employs TRBV12-3 or TRBV12-4 and TRBJ2-7, with TRBD2 identical over 11 bases. The J segment lost 4 bases and the V segment lost 8 bases, leaving 7 bases of the junction unmatched. CDR3 length: 14 amino acids. In nucleotides, the CDR3 is TGTGCCAGCCAGTTAGCGGGGGGGCTTTACGAGCAGTACTTC. This codes for CASQLAGGLYEQYF.

This clonotype was picked up many times. This sequence joins TRBV7-8 and TRBJ1-3; D gene uncertain. The CDR3 totals 15 residues. The V gene lost 1 base and the J gene lost 0 bases, with 7 bases spanning the gap. Germline loops: CDR1 SGHVS, CDR2 FQNEAQ. The CDR3 loop is CASSLEGLSGNTIYF. The DNA of the CDR3 is TGTGCCAGCAGCTTAGAAGGCCTCTCTGGAAACACCATATATTTT.

On this clonotype itself: One end of the junction fails to match germline, which may point to a read error. The chain combines TRBV24-1 with TRBJ2-7, with 9 bases matching TRBD1. Looked up from germline, CDR1 is KGHDR and CDR2 is SFDVKD. The CDR3 is 15 residues long. The CDR3 DNA sequence: TGTGCCACCAGGGCCGGGACAGGGAACACCGGGGAGCTGTACTTC. Translated: CATRAGTGNTGELYF.

This clonotype was picked up many times. The chain uses TRBV25-1 and TRBJ1-3; D possibly corresponds to TRBD1 (5 bases). Trimming removed 5 bases from V and 2 bases from J, with 13 bases in between. The CDR3 runs 15 residues. The germline V gene has CDR1 MGHDK and CDR2 SYGVNS. DNA of the CDR3: TGTGCCAGCAGTAAGGATGCAGGGCCTGGAAACACCATATATTTT. The encoded protein is CASSKDAGPGNTIYF.

V is TRBV20-1 and J is TRBJ2-5; D might be TRBD2 (6 bases). Germline values: CDR1 DFQATT, CDR2 SNEGSKA (reference sequence). V was clipped by 4 bases and J by 4 bases, with 16 bases between them. The CDR3 length is 14 residues. The CDR3 DNA sequence: TGCAGTGCTAAAACTAGCACCTCCTCAGAGACCCAGTACTTC. Protein product: CSAKTSTSSETQYF.